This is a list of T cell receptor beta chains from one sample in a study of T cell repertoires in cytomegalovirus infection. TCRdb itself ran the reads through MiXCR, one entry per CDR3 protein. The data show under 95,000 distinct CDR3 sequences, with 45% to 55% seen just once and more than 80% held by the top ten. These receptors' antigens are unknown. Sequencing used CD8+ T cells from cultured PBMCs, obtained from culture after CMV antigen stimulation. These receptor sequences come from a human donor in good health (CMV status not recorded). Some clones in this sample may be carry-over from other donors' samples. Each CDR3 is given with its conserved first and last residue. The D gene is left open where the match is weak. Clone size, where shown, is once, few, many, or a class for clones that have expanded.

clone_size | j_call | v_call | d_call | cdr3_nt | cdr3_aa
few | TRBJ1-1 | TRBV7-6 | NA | TGTGCCAGCAGCTTAAATCAGTTTGAAGCTTTCTTT | CASSLNQFEAFF
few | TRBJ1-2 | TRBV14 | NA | TGTGCCAGCAGCCAAGTAAACCTGTATGGCTACACCTTC | CASSQVNLYGYTF
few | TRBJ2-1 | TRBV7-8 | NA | TGTGCCAGCAGCTTAAGGTCCCAGGGCTCCTACAATGAGCAGTTCTTC | CASSLRSQGSYNEQFF
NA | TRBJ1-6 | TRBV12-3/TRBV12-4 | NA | TGTGCCAGCAGCCCAACCATTATGAGGACCGCCGGTTCACCCCTCCACTTT | CASSPTIMRTAGSPLHF
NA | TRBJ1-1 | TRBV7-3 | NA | TGTGCCAGCAGTCCCGACGGCAACACTGAAGCTTTCTTT | CASSPDGNTEAFF
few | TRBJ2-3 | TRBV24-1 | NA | TGTGCCACCAGTGATTTGCGGGCGAGGAAGCCAGATACGCAGTATTTT | CATSDLRARKPDTQYF
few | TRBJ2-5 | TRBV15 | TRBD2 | TGTGCCACCTCTGGGACTAGCGGGGGGCCTCAGACCCAGTACTTC | CATSGTSGGPQTQYF
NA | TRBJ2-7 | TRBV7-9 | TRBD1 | TGTGCCAGCAGCTTACGCGGGACAGGGGCAGTCTCCTACGAGCAGTACTTC | CASSLRGTGAVSYEQYF
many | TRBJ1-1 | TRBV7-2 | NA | TGTGCCAGCACCCAAATTTGGTCTGGCACTGAAGCTTTCTTT | CASTQIWSGTEAFF
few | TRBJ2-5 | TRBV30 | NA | TGTGCCTGGAGCGCATCAGCGACCCAGTACTTC | CAWSASATQYF